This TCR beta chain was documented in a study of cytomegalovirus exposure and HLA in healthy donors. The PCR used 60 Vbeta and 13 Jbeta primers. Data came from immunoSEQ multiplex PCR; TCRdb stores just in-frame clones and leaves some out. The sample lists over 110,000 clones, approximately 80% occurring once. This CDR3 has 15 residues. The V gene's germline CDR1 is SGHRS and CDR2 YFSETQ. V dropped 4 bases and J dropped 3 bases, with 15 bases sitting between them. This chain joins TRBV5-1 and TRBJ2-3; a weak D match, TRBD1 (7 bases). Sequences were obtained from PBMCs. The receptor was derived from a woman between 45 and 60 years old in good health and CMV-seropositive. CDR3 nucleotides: TGCGCCAGCAGCCCGACAGGGACTGATACAGATACGCAGTATTTT. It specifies CASSPTGTDTDTQYF.